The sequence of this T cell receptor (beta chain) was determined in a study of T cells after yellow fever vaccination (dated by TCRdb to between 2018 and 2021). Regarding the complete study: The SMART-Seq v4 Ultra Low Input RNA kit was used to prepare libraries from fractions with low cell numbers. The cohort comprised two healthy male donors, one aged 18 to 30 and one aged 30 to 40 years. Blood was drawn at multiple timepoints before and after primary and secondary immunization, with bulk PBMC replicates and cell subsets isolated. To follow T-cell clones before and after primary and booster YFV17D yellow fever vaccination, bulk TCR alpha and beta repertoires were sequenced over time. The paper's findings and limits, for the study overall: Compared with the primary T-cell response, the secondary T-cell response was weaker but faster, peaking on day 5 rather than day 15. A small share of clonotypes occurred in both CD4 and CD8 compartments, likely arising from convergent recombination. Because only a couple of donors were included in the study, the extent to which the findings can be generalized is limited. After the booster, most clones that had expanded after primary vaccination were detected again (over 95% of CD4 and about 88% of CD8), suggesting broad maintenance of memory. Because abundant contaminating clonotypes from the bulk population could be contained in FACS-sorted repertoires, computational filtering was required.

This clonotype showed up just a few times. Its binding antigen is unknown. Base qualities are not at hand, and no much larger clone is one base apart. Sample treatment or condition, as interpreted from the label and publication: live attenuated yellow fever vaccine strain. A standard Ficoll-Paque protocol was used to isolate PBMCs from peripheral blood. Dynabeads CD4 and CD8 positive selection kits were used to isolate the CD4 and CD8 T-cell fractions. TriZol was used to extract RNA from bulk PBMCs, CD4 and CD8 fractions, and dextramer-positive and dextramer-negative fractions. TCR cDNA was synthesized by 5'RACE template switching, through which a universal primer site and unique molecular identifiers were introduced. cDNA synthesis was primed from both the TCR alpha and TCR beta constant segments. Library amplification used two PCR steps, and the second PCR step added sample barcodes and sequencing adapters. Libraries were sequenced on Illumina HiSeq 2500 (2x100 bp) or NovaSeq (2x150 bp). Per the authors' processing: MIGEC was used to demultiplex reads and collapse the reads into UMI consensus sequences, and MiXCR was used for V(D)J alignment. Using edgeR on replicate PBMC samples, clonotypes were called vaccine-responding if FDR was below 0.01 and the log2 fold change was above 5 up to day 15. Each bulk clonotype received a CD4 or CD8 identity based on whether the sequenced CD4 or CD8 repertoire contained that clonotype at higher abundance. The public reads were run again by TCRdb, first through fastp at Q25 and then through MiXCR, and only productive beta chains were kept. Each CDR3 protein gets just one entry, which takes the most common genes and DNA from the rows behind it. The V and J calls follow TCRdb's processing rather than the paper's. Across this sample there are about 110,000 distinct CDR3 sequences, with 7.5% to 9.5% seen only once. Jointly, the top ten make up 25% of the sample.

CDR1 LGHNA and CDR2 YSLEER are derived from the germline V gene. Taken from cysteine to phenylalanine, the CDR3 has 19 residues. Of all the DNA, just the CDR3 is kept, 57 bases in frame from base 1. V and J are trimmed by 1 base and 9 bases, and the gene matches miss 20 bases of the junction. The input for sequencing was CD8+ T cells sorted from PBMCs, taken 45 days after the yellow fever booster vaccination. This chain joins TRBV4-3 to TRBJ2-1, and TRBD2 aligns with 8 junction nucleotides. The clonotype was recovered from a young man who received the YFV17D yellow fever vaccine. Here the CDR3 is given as CASSQGGGEFAGGLLEQFF. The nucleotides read TGCGCCAGCAGCCAAGGGGGAGGCGAGTTTGCGGGAGGCCTTCTTGAGCAGTTCTTC.